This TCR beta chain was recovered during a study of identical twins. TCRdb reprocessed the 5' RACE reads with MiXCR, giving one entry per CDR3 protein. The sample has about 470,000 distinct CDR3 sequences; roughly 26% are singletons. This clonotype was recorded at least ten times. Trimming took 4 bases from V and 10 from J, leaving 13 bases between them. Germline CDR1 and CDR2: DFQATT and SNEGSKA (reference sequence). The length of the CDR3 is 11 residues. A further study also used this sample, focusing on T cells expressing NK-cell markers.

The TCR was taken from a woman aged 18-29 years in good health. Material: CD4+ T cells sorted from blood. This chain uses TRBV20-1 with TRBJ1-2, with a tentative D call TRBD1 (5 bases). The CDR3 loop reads CSANLGVFYTF. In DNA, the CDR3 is TGCAGTGCTAACCTAGGGGTGTTCTACACCTTC.